The clone carrying this TCR beta chain has only a few counts. The sample originates from a study of spatial heterogeneity in lung cancer. One entry per CDR3 protein results from TCRdb running MiXCR on the 5' RACE reads. In the table there are 40,000 or so distinct CDR3 sequences, roughly 5.2% of which are singletons. Between the trimmed V and J ends, which lost 4 bases and 0 bases, there was a span of 13 bases. The V gene's germline CDR1 is MNHEY and CDR2 SMNVEV (reference sequence). This CDR3 is 15 amino acids long. Time point meaning: sample taken at primary tumor resection. Unsorted whole RNA samples from tumor, nontumor lung or frozen PBMC were sequenced.

The starting material was PBMCs, obtained at surgery. The origin of this receptor is a female donor with early-stage non-small cell lung cancer. The chain joins TRBV27 to TRBJ2-7; D may correspond to TRBD1 or TRBD2 (6 bases each). CDR3 sequence reads: CASSSGDILSYEQYF. Here the CDR3 DNA reads TGTGCCAGCAGTTCGGGGGACATACTCTCCTACGAGCAGTACTTC.